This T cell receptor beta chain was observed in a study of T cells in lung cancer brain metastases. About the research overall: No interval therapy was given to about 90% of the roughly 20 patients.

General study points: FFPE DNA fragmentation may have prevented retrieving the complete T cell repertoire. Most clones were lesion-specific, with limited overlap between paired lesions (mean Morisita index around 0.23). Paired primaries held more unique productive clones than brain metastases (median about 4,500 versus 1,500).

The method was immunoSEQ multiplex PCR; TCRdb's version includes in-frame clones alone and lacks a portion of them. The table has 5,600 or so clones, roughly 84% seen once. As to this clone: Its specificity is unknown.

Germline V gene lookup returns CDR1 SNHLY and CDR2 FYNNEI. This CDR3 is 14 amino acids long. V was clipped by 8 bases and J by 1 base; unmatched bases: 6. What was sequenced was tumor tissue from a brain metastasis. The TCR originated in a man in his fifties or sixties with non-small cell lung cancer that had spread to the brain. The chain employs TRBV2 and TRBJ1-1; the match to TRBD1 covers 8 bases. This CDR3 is CASCAGGTNTEAFF. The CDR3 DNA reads TGTGCCAGCTGCGCAGGGGGCACGAACACTGAAGCTTTCTTT.